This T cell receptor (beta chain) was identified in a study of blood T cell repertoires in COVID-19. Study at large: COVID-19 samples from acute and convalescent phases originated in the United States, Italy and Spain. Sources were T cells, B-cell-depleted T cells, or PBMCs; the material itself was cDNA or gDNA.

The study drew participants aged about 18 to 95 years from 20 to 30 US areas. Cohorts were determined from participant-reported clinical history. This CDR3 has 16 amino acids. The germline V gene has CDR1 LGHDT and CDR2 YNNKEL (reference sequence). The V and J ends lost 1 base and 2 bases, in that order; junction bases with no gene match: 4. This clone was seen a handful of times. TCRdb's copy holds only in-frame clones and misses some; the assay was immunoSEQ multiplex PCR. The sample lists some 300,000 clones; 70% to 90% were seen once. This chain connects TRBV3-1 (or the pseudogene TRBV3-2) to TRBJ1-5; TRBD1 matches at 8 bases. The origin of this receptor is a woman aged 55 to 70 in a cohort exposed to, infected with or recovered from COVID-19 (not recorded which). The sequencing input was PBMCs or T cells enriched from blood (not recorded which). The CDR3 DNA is TGTGCCAGCAGCCAAGCCCGGGGACAGGGCAATCAGCCCCAGCATTTT. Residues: CASSQARGQGNQPQHF.